This TCR beta chain was identified in a study of T cells after yellow fever vaccination. TCRdb fed the 5' RACE reads into MiXCR, producing one record per CDR3 protein. This table holds approximately 330,000 distinct CDR3 sequences, roughly an eighth found once. CDR1 and CDR2 (germline): MNHNY, SVGAGI (reference sequence). There are 12 residues in the CDR3. V lost 6 bases and J lost 8; bases outside the gene matches: 7. Sequenced here: CD4+ T cells sorted from PBMCs, sampled 15 days after the yellow fever booster vaccination. The chain has TRBV6-6 and TRBJ2-7; 7 bases line up with TRBD1. The receptor comes from a man between 18 and 29 years old who received the YFV17D yellow fever vaccine. The CDR3 DNA reads TGTGCCAGCAGCCCTGACAGGGCCCAGCAGTACTTC. Protein: CASSPDRAQQYF.